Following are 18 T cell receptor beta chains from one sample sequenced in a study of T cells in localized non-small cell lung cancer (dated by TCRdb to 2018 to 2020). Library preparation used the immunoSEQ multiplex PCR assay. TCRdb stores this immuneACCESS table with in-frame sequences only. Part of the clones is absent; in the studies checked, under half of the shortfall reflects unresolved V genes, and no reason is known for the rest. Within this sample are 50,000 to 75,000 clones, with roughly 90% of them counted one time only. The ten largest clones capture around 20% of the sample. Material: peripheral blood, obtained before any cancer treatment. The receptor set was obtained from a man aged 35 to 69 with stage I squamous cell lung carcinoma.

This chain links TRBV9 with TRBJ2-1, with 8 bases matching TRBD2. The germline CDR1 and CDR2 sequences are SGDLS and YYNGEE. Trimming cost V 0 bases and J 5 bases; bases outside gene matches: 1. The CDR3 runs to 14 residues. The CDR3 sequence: CASSVGSGNNEQFF. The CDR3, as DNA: TGTGCCAGCAGCGTAGGTAGCGGGAACAATGAGCAGTTCTTC.

The CDR3 reads CASSVVVSQVTGELFF. In DNA, the CDR3 is TGTGCCAGCAGCGTAGTAGTATCACAGGTCACCGGGGAGCTGTTTTTT. V usage is TRBV9 and J usage is TRBJ2-2, with a tentative D call TRBD1 (5 bases). The CDR3 length is 16 residues. CDR1 is SGDLS and CDR2 is YYNGEE in the germline V gene. Trimming took off 0 bases at V and 4 bases at J, with 13 bases between the two ends.

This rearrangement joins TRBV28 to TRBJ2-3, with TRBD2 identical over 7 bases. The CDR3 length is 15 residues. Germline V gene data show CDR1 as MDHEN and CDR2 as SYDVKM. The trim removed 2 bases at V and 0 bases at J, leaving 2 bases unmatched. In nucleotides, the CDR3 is TGTGCCAGCAGTTTACAAGCGGGAAGCACAGATACGCAGTATTTT. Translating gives CASSLQAGSTDTQYF. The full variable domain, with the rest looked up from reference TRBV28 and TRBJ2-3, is DVKVTQSSRYLVKRTGEKVFLECVQDMDHENMFWYRQDPGLGLRLIYFSYDVKMKEKGDIPEGYSVSREKKERFSLILESASTNQTSMYLCASSLQAGSTDTQYFGPGTRLTVL.

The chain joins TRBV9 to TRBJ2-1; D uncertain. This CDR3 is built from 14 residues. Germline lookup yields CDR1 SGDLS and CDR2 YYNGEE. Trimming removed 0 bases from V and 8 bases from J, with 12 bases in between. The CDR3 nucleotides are TGTGCCAGCAGCGTAGAATTCTACGGCGATGAGCAGTTCTTC. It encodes CASSVEFYGDEQFF.

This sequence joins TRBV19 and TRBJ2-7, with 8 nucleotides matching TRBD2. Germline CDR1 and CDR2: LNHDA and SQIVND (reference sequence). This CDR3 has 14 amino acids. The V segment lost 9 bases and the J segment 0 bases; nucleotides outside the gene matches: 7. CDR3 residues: CASSTSGSSYEQYF. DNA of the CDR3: TGTGCCAGCTCCACGAGCGGGAGCTCCTACGAGCAGTACTTC.

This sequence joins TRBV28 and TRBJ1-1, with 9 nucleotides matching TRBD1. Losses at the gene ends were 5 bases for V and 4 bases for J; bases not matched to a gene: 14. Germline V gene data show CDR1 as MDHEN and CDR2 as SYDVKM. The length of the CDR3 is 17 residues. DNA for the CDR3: TGTGCCAGCAGTCCGGGACAGGGCCGTCCTGTGAGCACTGAAGCTTTCTTT. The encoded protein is CASSPGQGRPVSTEAFF.

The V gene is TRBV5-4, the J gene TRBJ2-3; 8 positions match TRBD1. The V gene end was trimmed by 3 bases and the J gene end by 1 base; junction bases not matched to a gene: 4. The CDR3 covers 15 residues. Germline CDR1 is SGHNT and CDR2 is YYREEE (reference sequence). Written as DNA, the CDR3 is TGTGCCAGCAGCTCTGGGACAGGAGGCACAGATACGCAGTATTTT. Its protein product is CASSSGTGGTDTQYF.

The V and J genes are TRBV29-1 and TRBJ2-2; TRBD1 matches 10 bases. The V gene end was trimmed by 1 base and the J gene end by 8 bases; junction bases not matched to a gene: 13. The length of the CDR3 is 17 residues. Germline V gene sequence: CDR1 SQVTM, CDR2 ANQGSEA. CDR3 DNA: TGCAGCGTTGAAGCGTTGGCGGGACAGGGGACCGGGGGGGAGCTGTTTTTT. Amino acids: CSVEALAGQGTGGELFF.

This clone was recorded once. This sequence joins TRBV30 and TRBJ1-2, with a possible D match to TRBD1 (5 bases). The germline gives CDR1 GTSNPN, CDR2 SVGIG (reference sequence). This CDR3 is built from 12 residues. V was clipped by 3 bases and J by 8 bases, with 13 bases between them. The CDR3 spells CAWSRQNGGYTF. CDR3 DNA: TGTGCCTGGAGCCGACAGAATGGAGGCTACACCTTC.

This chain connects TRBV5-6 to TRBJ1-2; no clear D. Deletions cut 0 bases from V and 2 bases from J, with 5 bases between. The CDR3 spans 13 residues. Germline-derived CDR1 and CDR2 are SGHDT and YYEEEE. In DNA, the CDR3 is TGTGCCAGCAGCTTGGCAGTGAACTATGGCTACACCTTC. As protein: CASSLAVNYGYTF.

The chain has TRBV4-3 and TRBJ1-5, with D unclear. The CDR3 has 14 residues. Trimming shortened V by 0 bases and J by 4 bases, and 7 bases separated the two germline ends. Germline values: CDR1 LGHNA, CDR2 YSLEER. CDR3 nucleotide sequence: TGCGCCAGCAGCCAAGAAAGGGTTAATCAGCCCCAGCATTTT. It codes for CASSQERVNQPQHF.

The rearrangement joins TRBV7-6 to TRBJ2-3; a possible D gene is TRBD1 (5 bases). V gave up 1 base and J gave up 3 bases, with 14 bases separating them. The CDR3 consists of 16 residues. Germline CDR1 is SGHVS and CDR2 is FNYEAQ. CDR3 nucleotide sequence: TGTGCCAGCAGCTTAGAGAAAGCAGGGTGGACAGATACGCAGTATTTT. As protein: CASSLEKAGWTDTQYF.

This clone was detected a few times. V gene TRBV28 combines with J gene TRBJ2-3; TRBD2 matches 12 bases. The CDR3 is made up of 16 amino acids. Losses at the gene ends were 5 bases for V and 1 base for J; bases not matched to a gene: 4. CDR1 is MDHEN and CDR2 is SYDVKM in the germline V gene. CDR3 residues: CASSPWTSGGTDTQYF. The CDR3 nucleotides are TGTGCCAGCAGTCCCTGGACTAGCGGGGGCACAGATACGCAGTATTTT. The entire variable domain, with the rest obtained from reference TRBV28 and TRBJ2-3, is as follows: DVKVTQSSRYLVKRTGEKVFLECVQDMDHENMFWYRQDPGLGLRLIYFSYDVKMKEKGDIPEGYSVSREKKERFSLILESASTNQTSMYLCASSPWTSGGTDTQYFGPGTRLTVL.

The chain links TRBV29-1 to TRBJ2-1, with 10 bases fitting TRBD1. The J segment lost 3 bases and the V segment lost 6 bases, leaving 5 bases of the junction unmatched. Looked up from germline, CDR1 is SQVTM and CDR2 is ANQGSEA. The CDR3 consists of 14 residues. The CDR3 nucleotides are TGCAGCGTGTCCGGGACAGGGGTCTACAATGAGCAGTTCTTC. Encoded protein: CSVSGTGVYNEQFF.

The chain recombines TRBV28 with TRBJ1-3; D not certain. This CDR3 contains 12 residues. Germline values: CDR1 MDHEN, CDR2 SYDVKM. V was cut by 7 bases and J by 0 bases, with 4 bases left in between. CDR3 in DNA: TGTGCCAGCACTTCCTCTGGAAACACCATATATTTT. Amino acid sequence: CASTSSGNTIYF.

CDR3 nucleotides: TGTGCCAGCAGCTCATACGACAGGGGCATTTACGAGCAGTACTTC. This encodes CASSSYDRGIYEQYF. This sequence joins TRBV7-2 and TRBJ2-7, with 8 bases lining up with TRBD1. Unmatched junction bases numbered 9, after V lost 4 bases and J lost 4 bases. The CDR3 contains 15 residues. Looked up from germline, CDR1 is SGHTA and CDR2 is FQGNSA.

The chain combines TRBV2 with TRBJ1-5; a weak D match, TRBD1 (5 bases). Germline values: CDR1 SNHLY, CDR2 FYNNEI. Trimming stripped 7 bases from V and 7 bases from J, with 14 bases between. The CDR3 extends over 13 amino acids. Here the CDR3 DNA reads TGTGCCAGCAACAAGGGGTTGGACCAGCCCCAGCATTTT. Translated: CASNKGLDQPQHF.

The CDR3 DNA sequence: TGTGCCAGTAAGGCGGGAGGGGAGACAGATACGCAGTATTTT. Amino acid sequence: CASKAGGETDTQYF. J is TRBJ2-3 and V is TRBV19; 9 nucleotides line up with TRBD2. The CDR3 has 14 residues. Germline CDR1 LNHDA, CDR2 SQIVND (reference sequence). J gave up 3 bases and V 7 bases, and 5 bases lay outside the gene matches. Complete variable domain (other parts from reference TRBV19 and TRBJ2-3): DGGITQSPKYLFRKEGQNVTLSCEQNLNHDAMYWYRQDPGQGLRLIYYSQIVNDFQKGDIAEGYSVSREKKESFPLTVTSAQKNPTAFYLCASKAGGETDTQYFGPGTRLTVL.